This T cell receptor beta chain was captured in a study of cytomegalovirus exposure and HLA in healthy donors. In this sample, this clone turned up once. No antigen is known for it. 13 Jbeta primers and 60 Vbeta primers were used for the PCR. The assay was immunoSEQ multiplex PCR, and TCRdb's table has in-frame clones only and misses some. The repertoire holds over 150,000 clones, with around 80% as singletons. Study results and limitations: Further analysis was carried out later, and it showed several of the most significant clusters appearing linked to common viral pathogens. As a later analysis revealed, the rate of TCR association differed by HLA locus, with DRB1 most and HLA-C fewest. Among immune exposure information, only CMV serostatus was available. Sequencing depth across donors, presence/absence analyses assumed, was roughly uniform.

Germline CDR1 reads LNHNV; CDR2 reads YYDKDF (reference sequence). V was shortened by 1 base and J by 8 bases, with 12 bases between the two germline ends. CDR3 length: 14 amino acids. This TCR was sampled from a human donor in good health. This chain links TRBV15 with TRBJ2-1; TRBD2 is a possible D gene (5 bases). Input material: PBMCs. The CDR3 DNA reads TGTGCCACCAGCAGAGGTGGGTACGGGGATGAGCAGTTCTTC. It codes for CATSRGGYGDEQFF. The variable domain in full, with the rest retrieved from reference TRBV15 and TRBJ2-1, is DAMVIQNPRYQVTQFGKPVTLSCSQTLNHNVMYWYQQKSSQAPKLLFHYYDKDFNNEADTPDNFQSRRPNTSFCFLDIRSPGLGDTAMYLCATSRGGYGDEQFFGPGTRLTVL.